This TCR beta chain stems from a study of T cell clonotyping in hematopoietic cell transplantation listed by TCRdb under 2021. With regard to the full study: A total of 120 to 150 blood samples were gathered in the study from 35 consecutive transplant recipients along with their related donors. Recruitment of patients ran from late 2015 to early 2017, and follow-up continued until late 2020 or until death.

The time point label for this specimen denotes: 180 days after allo-HCT. Blood from recipients was drawn roughly 28 days before transplant, then again at days 30, 100 and 180 after transplant. Nuclei Lysis Solution was used to extract genomic DNA from fresh or cryopreserved unfractionated peripheral blood mononuclear cells. To note about this clone: What this receptor recognizes is not known. Within one base of it there is no much larger clone, and no base qualities were kept.

V is pared back by 1 base and J by 7 bases, with 3 bases lying between the germline termini. CDR1 and CDR2 are read off the germline V gene as SGHRS and YFSETQ. The CDR3 measures 11 amino acids from cysteine to phenylalanine. CDR3 DNA is the only sequence kept; it has 33 bases, read in frame from the first base. On the study overall, not on this receptor specifically: The sample size was limited, and because cells were not sorted, the contributions of CD4 and CD8 repertoires could not be separated. Broader TCR repertoire diversity after transplant was predicted by Inverse Simpson Index values from donors and from recipients before transplant. A decrease in recipient TCR diversity was observed after transplant, and a progressive increase in pathologically expanded clonotypes was seen from day 30 to day 180. Overlap with donor repertoires was found for only a small fraction of recipient repertoires, with over 95% found to appear de novo at the given depth.

The immunoSEQ assay, a bias-controlled multiplex PCR with V- and J-specific primers, was used to amplify TCR beta CDR3 regions from genomic DNA. A second PCR step added a proprietary barcode and Illumina adapter sequences to the CDR3 amplicons. An Illumina MiSeq instrument was used to sequence the CDR3 libraries. The source study handled its data this way. Export and quality control were done with immunoSEQ Analyzer 3.0, while downstream analyses used R Bioconductor and Immunarch. Repertoire metrics were calculated using only productive rearrangements within the normalized downsampled data set. Clonotypes larger than 5 templates in the normalized cohort were defined as pathologically expanded. The Inverse Simpson Index served as the measure of repertoire diversity. To capture all clonotypes, CMV-specificity analyses were performed on the non-normalized data set. The table was pulled from immuneACCESS by TCRdb, which kept in-frame rearrangements only. Such tables lose some clones; where checked, under half of the loss comes from unresolved V genes, and the rest has no known cause. For V, J and clone size, that table is used; D and trimming come from the DNA. This sample has about 9,700 clones in its table, and 75% to 80% of those were observed once. The ten most abundant clones make up over 15% of the sample.

This chain joins TRBV5-1 to TRBJ2-1; the D gene identity is not certain. The origin of this receptor is a male patient between 40 and 49 years old who had an allogeneic stem cell transplant from a related donor, so the T cells may come from the graft donor. Some clones in this sample may be carry-over from other donors' samples. The sample in question was PBMCs, obtained 180 days after allogeneic stem cell transplant. The CDR3 has the sequence CASSLYNEQFF. The nucleotide sequence is given as TGCGCCAGCAGCTTGTATAATGAGCAGTTCTTC.